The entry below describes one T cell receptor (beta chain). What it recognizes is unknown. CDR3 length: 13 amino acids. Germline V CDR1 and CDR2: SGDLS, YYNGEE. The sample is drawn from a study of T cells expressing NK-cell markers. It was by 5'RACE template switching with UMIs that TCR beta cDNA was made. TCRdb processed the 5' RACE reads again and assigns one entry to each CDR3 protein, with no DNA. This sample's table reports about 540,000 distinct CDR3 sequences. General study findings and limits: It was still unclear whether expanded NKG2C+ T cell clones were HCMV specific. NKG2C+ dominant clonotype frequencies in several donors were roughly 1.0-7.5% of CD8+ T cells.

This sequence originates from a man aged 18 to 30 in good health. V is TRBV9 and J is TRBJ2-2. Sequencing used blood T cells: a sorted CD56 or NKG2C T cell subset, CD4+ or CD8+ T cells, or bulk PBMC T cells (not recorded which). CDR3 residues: CASSVVLYGELFF.